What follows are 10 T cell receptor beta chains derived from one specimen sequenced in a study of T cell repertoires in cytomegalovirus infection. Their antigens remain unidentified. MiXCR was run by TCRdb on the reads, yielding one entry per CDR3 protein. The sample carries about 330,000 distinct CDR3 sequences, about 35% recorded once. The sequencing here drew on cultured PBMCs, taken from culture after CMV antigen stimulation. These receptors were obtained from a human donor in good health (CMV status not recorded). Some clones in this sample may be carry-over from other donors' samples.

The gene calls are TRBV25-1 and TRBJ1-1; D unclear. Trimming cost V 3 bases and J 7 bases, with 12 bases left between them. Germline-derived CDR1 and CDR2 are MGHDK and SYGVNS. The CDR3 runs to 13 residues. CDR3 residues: CASSDGRNFEAFF. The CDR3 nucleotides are TGTGCCAGCAGTGACGGACGGAATTTTGAAGCTTTCTTT. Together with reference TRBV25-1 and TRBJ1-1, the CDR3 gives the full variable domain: EADIYQTPRYLVIGTGKKITLECSQTMGHDKMYWYQQDPGMELHLIHYSYGVNSTEKGDLSSESTVSRIRTEHFPLTLESARPSHTSQYLCASSDGRNFEAFFGQGTRLTVV.

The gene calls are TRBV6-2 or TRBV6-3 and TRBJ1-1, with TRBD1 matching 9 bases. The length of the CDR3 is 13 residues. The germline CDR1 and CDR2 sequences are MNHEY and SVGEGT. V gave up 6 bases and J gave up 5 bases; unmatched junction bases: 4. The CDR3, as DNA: TGTGCCAGCAGAACCGGGACAGGGACTGAAGCTTTCTTT. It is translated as CASRTGTGTEAFF.

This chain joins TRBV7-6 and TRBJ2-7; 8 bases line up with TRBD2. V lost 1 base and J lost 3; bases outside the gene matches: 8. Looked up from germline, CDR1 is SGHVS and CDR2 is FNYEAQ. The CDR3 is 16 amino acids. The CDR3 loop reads CASSLGKAGVNYEQYF. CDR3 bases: TGTGCCAGCAGCTTAGGTAAAGCGGGAGTAAACTACGAGCAGTACTTC. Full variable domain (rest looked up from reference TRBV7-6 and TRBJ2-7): GAGVSQSPRYKVTKRGQDVALRCDPISGHVSLYWYRQALGQGPEFLTYFNYEAQQDKSGLPNDRFSAERPEGSISTLTIQRTEQRDSAMYRCASSLGKAGVNYEQYFGPGTRLTVT.

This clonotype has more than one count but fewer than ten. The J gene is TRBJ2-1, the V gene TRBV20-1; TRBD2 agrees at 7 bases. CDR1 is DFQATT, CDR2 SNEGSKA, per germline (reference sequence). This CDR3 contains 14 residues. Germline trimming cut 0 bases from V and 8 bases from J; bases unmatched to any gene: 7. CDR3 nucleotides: TGCAGTGCTAGAGATTGGACTAGAGTGCATGAGCAGTTCTTC. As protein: CSARDWTRVHEQFF.

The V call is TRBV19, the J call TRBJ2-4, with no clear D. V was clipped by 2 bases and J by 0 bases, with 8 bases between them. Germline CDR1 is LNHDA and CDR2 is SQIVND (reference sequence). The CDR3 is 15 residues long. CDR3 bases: TGTGCCAGTAGTATACGACCTGCAGCCAAAAACATTCAGTACTTC. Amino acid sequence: CASSIRPAAKNIQYF.

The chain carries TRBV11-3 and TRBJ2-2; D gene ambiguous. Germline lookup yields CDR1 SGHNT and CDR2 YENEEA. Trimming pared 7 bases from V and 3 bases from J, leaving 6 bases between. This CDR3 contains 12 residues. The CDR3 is CASIPDTGELFF. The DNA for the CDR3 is TGTGCCAGCATCCCAGACACCGGGGAGCTGTTTTTT.

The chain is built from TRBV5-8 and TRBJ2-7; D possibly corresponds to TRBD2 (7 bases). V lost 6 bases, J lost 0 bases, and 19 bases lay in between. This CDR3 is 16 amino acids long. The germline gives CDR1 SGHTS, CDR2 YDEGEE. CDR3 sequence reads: CASNILGRGSSYEQYV. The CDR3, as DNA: TGTGCCAGCAACATATTAGGGAGGGGGAGCTCCTACGAGCAGTACGTC.

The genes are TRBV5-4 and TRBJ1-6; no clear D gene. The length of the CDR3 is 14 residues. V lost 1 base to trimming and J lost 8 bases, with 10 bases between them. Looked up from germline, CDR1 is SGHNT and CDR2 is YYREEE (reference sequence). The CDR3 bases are TGTGCCAGCAGCTTGATCTGGGAGGATTCACCCCTCCACTTT. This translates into CASSLIWEDSPLHF. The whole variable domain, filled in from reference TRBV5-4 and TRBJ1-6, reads ETGVTQSPTHLIKTRGQQVTLRCSSQSGHNTVSWYQQALGQGPQFIFQYYREEENGRGNFPPRFSGLQFPNYSSELNVNALELDDSALYLCASSLIWEDSPLHFGNGTRLTVT.

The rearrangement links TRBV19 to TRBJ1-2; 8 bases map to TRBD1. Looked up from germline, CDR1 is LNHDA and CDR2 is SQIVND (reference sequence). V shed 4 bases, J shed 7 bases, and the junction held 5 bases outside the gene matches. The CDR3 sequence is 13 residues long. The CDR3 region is CASSTDRVLGYTF. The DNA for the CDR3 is TGTGCCAGTAGTACGGACAGGGTTCTTGGCTACACCTTC.

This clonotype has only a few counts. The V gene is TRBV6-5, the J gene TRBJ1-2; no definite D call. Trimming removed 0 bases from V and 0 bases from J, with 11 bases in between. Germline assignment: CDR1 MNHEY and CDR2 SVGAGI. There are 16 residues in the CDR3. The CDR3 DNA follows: TGTGCCAGCAGTTACTCCCCACTGGATGCTAACTATGGCTACACCTTC. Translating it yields CASSYSPLDANYGYTF.